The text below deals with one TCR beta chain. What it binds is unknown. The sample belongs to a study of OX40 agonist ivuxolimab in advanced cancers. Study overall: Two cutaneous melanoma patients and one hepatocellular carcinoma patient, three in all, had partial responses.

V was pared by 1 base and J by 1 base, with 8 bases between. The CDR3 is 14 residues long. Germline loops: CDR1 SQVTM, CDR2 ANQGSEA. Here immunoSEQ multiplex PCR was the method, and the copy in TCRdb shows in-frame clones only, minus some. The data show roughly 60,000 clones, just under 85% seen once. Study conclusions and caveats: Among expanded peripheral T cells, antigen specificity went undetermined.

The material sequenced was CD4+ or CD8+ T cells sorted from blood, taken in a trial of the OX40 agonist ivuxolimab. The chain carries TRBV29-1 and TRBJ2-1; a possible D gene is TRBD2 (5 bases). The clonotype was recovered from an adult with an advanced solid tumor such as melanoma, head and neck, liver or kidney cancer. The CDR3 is CSVEGPGSYNEQFF. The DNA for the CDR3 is TGCAGCGTTGAAGGGCCGGGGTCCTACAATGAGCAGTTCTTC.